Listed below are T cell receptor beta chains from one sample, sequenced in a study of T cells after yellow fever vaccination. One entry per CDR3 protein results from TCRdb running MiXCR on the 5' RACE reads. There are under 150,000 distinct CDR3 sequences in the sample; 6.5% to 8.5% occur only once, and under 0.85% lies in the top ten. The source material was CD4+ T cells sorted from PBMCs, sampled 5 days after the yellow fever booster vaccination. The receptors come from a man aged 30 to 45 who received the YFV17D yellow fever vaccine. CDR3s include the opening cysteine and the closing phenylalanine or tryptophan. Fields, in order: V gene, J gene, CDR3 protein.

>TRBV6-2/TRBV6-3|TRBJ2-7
CASSYLSRGLAGVEQYF
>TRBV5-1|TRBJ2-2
CASSLWSGSPGELFF
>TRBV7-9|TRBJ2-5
CASNHAGAETQYF
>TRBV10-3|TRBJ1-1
CAITPAGPDSEAFF
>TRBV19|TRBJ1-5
CASSIDPVRVQPQHF
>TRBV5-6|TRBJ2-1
CASRAGLSYNEQFF
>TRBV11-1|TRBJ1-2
CASSLVTGSGYTF
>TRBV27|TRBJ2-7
CASSRPPTGLVYREQYF
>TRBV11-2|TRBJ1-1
CASSYGRGNTEAFF
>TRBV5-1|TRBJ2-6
CASSRVNRNPNVLTF
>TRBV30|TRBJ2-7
CAWRRQGLDEQYF
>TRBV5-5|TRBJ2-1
CASSYREGSSYNEQFF
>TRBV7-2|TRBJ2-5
CASSLGRDNLEYF
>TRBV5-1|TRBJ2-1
CATGGTYNEQFF
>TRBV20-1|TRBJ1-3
CSASLMNSGNTIYF
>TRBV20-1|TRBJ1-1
CSAPGTGGTEAFF
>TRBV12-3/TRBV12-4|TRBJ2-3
CASSLRLVGITDTQYF
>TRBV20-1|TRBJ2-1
CSATPKTSRNEQFF
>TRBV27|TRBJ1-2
CASSPGGGYGYTF
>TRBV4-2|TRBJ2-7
CASSQSGGGPSSYEQYF
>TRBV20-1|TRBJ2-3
CSASRGDTQYF
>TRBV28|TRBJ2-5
CASGKGLAGGGGIATQYF
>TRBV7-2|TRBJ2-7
CASSLQRTVLEQYF
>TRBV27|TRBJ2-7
CASSLSWDRTYEQYF
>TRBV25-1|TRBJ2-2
CASREQGVDTGELFF
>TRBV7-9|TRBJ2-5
CASSTEGRATQYF
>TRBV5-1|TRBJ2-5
CASSLDQGETQYF
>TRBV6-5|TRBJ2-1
CASSYTTGAEGQFF
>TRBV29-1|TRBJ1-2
CSLTRGDHGYTF
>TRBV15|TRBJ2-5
CATSSFSGGETQYF
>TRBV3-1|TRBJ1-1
CASRALGWAEAFF
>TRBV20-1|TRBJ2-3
CSARAPGQGAGTDTQYF